These 21 T cell receptor beta chains were all obtained from the same sample, sequenced in a study of blood T cell repertoires in COVID-19 (dated by TCRdb to 2020 to 2021). The library came from the immunoSEQ multiplex PCR assay. Not all clones reach the TCRdb copy of this immuneACCESS table, which keeps in-frame sequences only. Checked studies attribute under half of the gap to unresolved V genes and leave the rest unexplained. The sample records 100,000 to 120,000 clones, approximately 90% of which are singletons. 7.5% to 9.5% of the sample belongs to the ten largest clones. Sequenced input: peripheral blood. Receptor source: a woman between 70 and 85 years old who had recovered from COVID-19.

The count of this clone is one. This chain connects TRBV9 to TRBJ2-1; tentatively, D is TRBD2 (5 bases). Germline V gives CDR1 SGDLS, CDR2 YYNGEE. The CDR3 length is 14 residues. V lost 0 bases and J lost 4, with 8 bases in between. For the CDR3, the DNA is TGTGCCAGCAGCGTAGCGAGCGGTTACAATGAGCAGTTCTTC. This sequence encodes CASSVASGYNEQFF.

This rearrangement joins TRBV21-1 to TRBJ2-1; TRBD2, as called in the table, went unchecked against the DNA. TRBV21-1 is flagged as a pseudogene. The CDR3 is 20 amino acids. This CDR3 reads CASSKAGLGLAGARYNEQFF. As DNA, the CDR3 is TGTGCCAGCAGCAAAGCGGGGTTGGGACTAGCGGGAGCTCGGTACAATGAGCAGTTCTTC.

The chain has TRBV7-9 and TRBJ1-2; 7 bases agree with TRBD1. Unmatched junction bases numbered 3, after V lost 2 bases and J lost 3 bases. The CDR3 runs 14 residues. Germline lookup yields CDR1 SEHNR and CDR2 FQNEAQ (reference sequence). Written as DNA, the CDR3 is TGTGCCAGCAGCTTAACCGGACAGGACTATGGCTACACCTTC. This encodes CASSLTGQDYGYTF.

The V and J genes are TRBV5-4 and TRBJ2-7; 8 bases are a match to TRBD2. The CDR3 totals 17 residues. V was pared by 0 bases and J by 4 bases, with 12 bases of the junction left unmatched. From germline, CDR1 is SGHNT and CDR2 YYREEE (reference sequence). This chain's CDR3 is CASSLGTSGGLGYEQYF. The CDR3 region has the DNA TGTGCCAGCAGCTTGGGAACTAGCGGAGGCCTGGGGTACGAGCAGTACTTC.

The chain carries TRBV10-3 and TRBJ1-5; D is possibly TRBD1 (6 bases). V was trimmed by 2 bases and J by 7 bases, leaving 12 bases between them. The germline V gene encodes CDR1 ENHRY and CDR2 SYGVKD. The CDR3 covers 14 residues. The CDR3, as DNA: TGTGCCATCAGTGAGACGACAGGCGGCCAGCCCCAGCATTTT. Encoded protein: CAISETTGGQPQHF.

In DNA form, the CDR3 reads TGTGCCAGCAGCGGACAGCTGAACACTGAAGCTTTCTTT. It specifies CASSGQLNTEAFF. The gene calls are TRBV11-1 and TRBJ1-1, with a weak D call TRBD1 (6 bases). The CDR3 consists of 13 residues. The V end lost 5 bases, the J end lost 0 bases, and 7 bases lay between the germline ends. The germline CDR1 and CDR2 sequences are SGHAT and FQDESV (reference sequence). Full variable domain (outside the CDR3, taken from reference TRBV11-1 and TRBJ1-1): EAEVAQSPRYKITEKSQAVAFWCDPISGHATLYWYRQILGQGPELLVQFQDESVVDDSQLPKDRFSAERLKGVDSTLKIQPAELGDSAMYLCASSGQLNTEAFFGQGTRLTVV.

This clone appeared a single time. The V call is TRBV27, the J call TRBJ2-7, with TRBD2 matching 9 bases. The V segment lost 4 bases and the J segment 4 bases; nucleotides outside the gene matches: 20. The CDR3 is 19 amino acids. The germline V gene has CDR1 MNHEY and CDR2 SMNVEV (reference sequence). CDR3 residues: CASSSRGGRLAGEGYEQYF. Written as DNA, the CDR3 is TGTGCCAGCAGTTCGCGGGGGGGGCGATTAGCGGGGGAAGGGTACGAGCAGTACTTC.

The V call is TRBV7-3, the J call TRBJ2-1, with TRBD1 as a possible D gene (6 bases). Germline CDR1 SGHTA, CDR2 FQGTGA. V was pared by 0 bases and J by 4 bases, with 10 bases between. The CDR3 covers 15 residues. CDR3 amino acids: CASSLTRDIYNEQFF. CDR3 bases: TGTGCCAGCAGCTTAACCCGGGACATTTACAATGAGCAGTTCTTC.

V gene TRBV30 combines with J gene TRBJ2-7, with 9 bases lining up with TRBD1. Germline-derived CDR1 and CDR2 are GTSNPN and SVGIG (reference sequence). This CDR3 has 16 residues. Trimming removed 4 bases from V and 2 bases from J; junction bases left unmatched: 12. CDR3 protein: CAWNDPARTGAYEQYF. In nucleotides, the CDR3 is TGTGCCTGGAATGACCCGGCCCGGACAGGGGCCTACGAGCAGTACTTC. Looking up the rest from reference TRBV30 and TRBJ2-7 gives the full variable domain: SQTIHQWPATLVQPVGSPLSLECTVEGTSNPNLYWYRQAAGRGLQLLFYSVGIGQISSEVPQNLSASRPQDRQFILSSKKLLLSDSGFYLCAWNDPARTGAYEQYFGPGTRLTVT.

The genes are TRBV2 and TRBJ1-5; 8 nucleotides agree with TRBD1. The trim removed 7 bases at V and 7 bases at J, leaving 12 bases unmatched. CDR1 is SNHLY and CDR2 is FYNNEI in the germline V gene. This CDR3 region has 15 residues. Here the CDR3 reads CASNLQGETRQPQHF. CDR3 in DNA: TGTGCCAGCAATCTACAGGGGGAAACAAGACAGCCCCAGCATTTT. The complete variable domain, with remaining parts taken from reference TRBV2 and TRBJ1-5, reads EPEVTQTPSHQVTQMGQEVILRCVPISNHLYFYWYRQILGQKVEFLVSFYNNEISEKSEIFDDQFSVERPDGSNFTLKIRSTKLEDSAMYFCASNLQGETRQPQHFGDGTRLSIL.

The J gene is TRBJ1-6, the V gene TRBV18; a weak D match, TRBD1 (6 bases). The CDR3 is 17 residues long. Germline V CDR1 and CDR2: KGHSH, LQKENI. V lost 2 bases, J lost 0 bases, and 11 bases lay in between. CDR3 sequence: CASSPVGQSSYNSPLHF. CDR3 DNA: TGTGCCAGCTCACCAGTCGGACAGAGCTCCTATAATTCACCCCTCCACTTT.

This chain uses TRBV5-1 with TRBJ1-1; no clear D gene. V lost 6 bases and J lost 1, with 13 bases in between. CDR3 length equals 14 residues. From germline, CDR1 is SGHRS and CDR2 YFSETQ. The CDR3 nucleotides are TGCGCCAGCATATACTCACGGGAGAACACTGAAGCTTTCTTT. Its translation: CASIYSRENTEAFF.

This clone came up a few times. The chain is built from TRBV30 and TRBJ2-7, with 9 bases matching TRBD1. Trimming at V came to 4 bases and at J to 4 bases, leaving 8 bases not matched to a gene. CDR3 length: 14 amino acids. Germline assignment: CDR1 GTSNPN and CDR2 SVGIG (reference sequence). CDR3: CAWTIGTGLYEQYF. The CDR3 DNA reads as TGTGCCTGGACCATCGGGACAGGGTTATACGAGCAGTACTTC.

This clone was seen a few times. The chain links TRBV30 to TRBJ2-3; D is uncertain. Trimming took 5 bases from V and 6 from J, leaving 12 bases between them. Germline V gene data show CDR1 as GTSNPN and CDR2 as SVGIG (reference sequence). The CDR3 contains 12 residues. This CDR3 is CAWGSSPDTQYF. In DNA form, the CDR3 reads TGTGCCTGGGGTAGCAGTCCGGATACGCAGTATTTT.

The chain carries TRBV5-5 and TRBJ2-7; D may be TRBD2 (5 bases). Trimming removed 0 bases at V and 0 bases at J, with 10 bases between. This CDR3 region has 15 residues. Germline V gene lookup returns CDR1 SGHKS and CDR2 YYEKEE (reference sequence). The CDR3 protein is CASSLGPSLSYEQYF. CDR3 nucleotide sequence: TGTGCCAGCAGCTTGGGCCCTAGCCTCTCCTACGAGCAGTACTTC. Filled out from reference TRBV5-5 and TRBJ2-7, the complete variable domain reads DAGVTQSPTHLIKTRGQQVTLRCSPISGHKSVSWYQQVLGQGPQFIFQYYEKEERGRGNFPDRFSARQFPNYSSELNVNALLLGDSALYLCASSLGPSLSYEQYFGPGTRLTVT.

The CDR3 spells CAISSDRDLSYEQYF. For the CDR3, the DNA is TGTGCCATCAGTTCGGACAGGGACCTCTCCTACGAGCAGTACTTC. The rearrangement joins TRBV10-3 to TRBJ2-7; 8 nucleotides match TRBD1. The CDR3 loop spans 15 amino acids. Germline values: CDR1 ENHRY, CDR2 SYGVKD. V lost 5 bases to trimming and J lost 0 bases; unmatched junction nucleotides: 6.

This chain connects TRBV2 to TRBJ2-3; D remains ambiguous. V lost 4 bases to trimming and J lost 2 bases, with 13 bases between them. The CDR3 consists of 15 residues. Germline CDR1 is SNHLY and CDR2 is FYNNEI. DNA of the CDR3: TGTGCCAGCAGTGTGGATCTATACTACACAGATACGCAGTATTTT. It is translated as CASSVDLYYTDTQYF.

The chain has TRBV4-2 and TRBJ2-1; the match to TRBD1 covers 9 bases. Looked up from germline, CDR1 is LGHNA and CDR2 is YNFKEQ. The CDR3 sequence is 17 residues long. The J segment lost 7 bases and the V segment lost 0 bases, leaving 10 bases of the junction unmatched. This CDR3 is CASSQDGGQGGRNEQFF. In DNA, the CDR3 is TGTGCCAGCAGCCAAGATGGGGGACAGGGAGGGAGAAATGAGCAGTTCTTC.

The chain recombines TRBV10-3 with TRBJ2-7; 7 bases are a match to TRBD1. Per the germline V gene, CDR1 is ENHRY and CDR2 is SYGVKD. This CDR3 comprises 13 residues. V lost 6 bases and J lost 7; bases outside the gene matches: 9. CDR3 in amino acids: CAISLGGNGEQYF. CDR3 DNA: TGTGCCATCAGCTTAGGGGGCAACGGAGAGCAGTACTTC.

This clone was counted a few times. The CDR3 sequence is CSASPTRGNSPLHF. The CDR3 DNA reads TGCAGTGCTAGTCCTACAAGGGGGAATTCACCCCTCCACTTT. The rearrangement joins TRBV20-1 to TRBJ1-6; a possible D gene is TRBD1 (6 bases). Per the germline V gene, CDR1 is DFQATT and CDR2 is SNEGSKA (reference sequence). This CDR3 spans 14 amino acids. V was trimmed by 3 bases and J by 7 bases, leaving 13 bases between them.

J is TRBJ2-3 and V is TRBV7-2; maybe TRBD1 (6 bases). V was shortened by 5 bases and J by 1 base, with 19 bases between the two germline ends. The CDR3 runs 17 residues. Germline values: CDR1 SGHTA, CDR2 FQGNSA. CDR3 nucleotide sequence: TGTGCCAGCAGCCCACGGACAGCCATGACCCGCACAGATACGCAGTATTTT. It is translated as CASSPRTAMTRTDTQYF.